Included here is one TCR beta chain sequence, with context. This clonotype has more than one count but fewer than ten. Its specific antigen is unknown. Base qualities are not at hand, and no much larger clone is one base apart. Every donor in the study was a healthy Caucasian. The study also sequenced three unrelated non-twin adults: a male aged 18 to 29, a male aged 50 to 59 and a female aged 50 to 59. Using Miltenyi CD45RO+ enrichment and human naive T-cell isolation kits, memory (CD45RO+) and naive T cells were isolated from PBMC. CDR1 and CDR2 are drawn from the germline V gene: SGHRS, YFSETQ. V ends up 4 bases short and J 0 bases short, with an unmatched junction base count of 11. The cysteine opens and the phenylalanine closes a CDR3 of 17 amino acids. Only the CDR3 DNA stays, 51 bases, in frame from base 1. This sample is part of a study of identical twins (dated by TCRdb to 2016 to 2017). Describing the broader study: To test whether fetal clonotypes persist, this study deep-sequenced TCR alpha and beta repertoires from monozygotic twins, from unrelated adults of various ages, and from cord blood. To rule out contamination, the twin experiments were replicated at different times with different library preparation protocols. Overall study results and their limits: Because the same donors could not be followed over many years, the conclusions relied on cross-sectional statistical analysis. In monozygotic twins, recombination models systematically underestimated out-of-frame TCR alpha sharing, but the models matched the sharing seen between unrelated individuals. Invariant T cells such as MAIT and iNKT could partly confound zero-insertion analyses, though diverse VJ usage argued against this for most clonotypes. Excess twin sharing in beta out-of-frame sequences was weaker because fewer shared sequences lowered the signal-to-noise ratio. Fewer insertions were carried by abundant cord blood beta clonotypes; a weaker similar trend was observed in young adult naive repertoires, while no such trend was observed in memory repertoires. Compared with coincidental sharing between unrelated individuals, out-of-frame TCR alpha sequences shared between twins had an excess of sequences with low generation probability.

The method behind the library was 5' RACE. Sequencing was performed on an Illumina HiSeq 2000. Template switching introduced a universal primer binding site; the final cDNA contained a unique molecular identifier, enabling accurate counting of TCR cDNA molecules. Specific primers in the conserved constant-segment region were used to synthesize first-strand cDNA for the TCR alpha and beta chains. To control for contamination, each cDNA library was double barcoded with a SMART-Mk sample barcode plus Illumina barcodes. TruSeq adapter sequences along with Illumina sample barcodes were introduced in two successive PCR steps. TCR alpha and beta cDNA libraries were sequenced on the Illumina HiSeq platform with custom primers. Under the source paper's analysis protocol: MiGEC processed the raw reads to extract unique molecular identifiers, while MiXCR was used to determine the CDR3 positions. Recombination models were inferred per individual with the repgenHMM and IGoR tools using an EM algorithm. Shared clonotype analysis was performed with the tcR package in R, normalizing sharing by the product of cloneset sizes. To study raw recombination free of thymic and clonal selection effects, out-of-frame nonproductive sequences were analyzed. The public reads were reprocessed in TCRdb via fastp at Q25 and MiXCR, keeping in-frame beta chains. When rows share a CDR3 protein, they turn into one entry using the most common DNA and genes. TCRdb, rather than the study authors, made the V and J calls. In all, the sample holds 350,000 to 450,000 distinct CDR3 sequences, and about a fifth of those were seen once. The leading ten clones occupy 9.5% to 15% of the sample.

The sequence links TRBV5-1 to TRBJ2-3; 7 junctional bases match TRBD1. The clonotype originates from a man over 45 in good health. The sequencing sample was made of naive T cells sorted from blood. The cell subset or site label corresponds to: cells isolated with a human naive T-cell isolation kit. The CDR3 has the sequence CASSPKTGPFSTDTQYF. The DNA sequence is given as TGCGCCAGCAGCCCGAAGACAGGGCCCTTTAGCACAGATACGCAGTATTTT. Full variable domain (CDR3 extended with the reference TRBV5-1 and TRBJ2-3 proteins): KAGVTQTPRYLIKTRGQQVTLSCSPISGHRSVSWYQQTPGQGLQFLFEYFSETQRNKGNFPGRFSGRQFSNSRSEMNVSTLELGDSALYLCASSPKTGPFSTDTQYFGPGTRLTVL.